The TCR beta chain described here comes from a study of beta chain bispecific antibodies for T cell cancers. Expansion lasted 3 days, with either anti-CD3 antibody OKT3 or CD3/CD28 beads. Study results and limitations: In these mixed samples, most targeted TRBV reads derived from the leukemia cell line.

As to this clonotype: Its specificity is not known. A single base separates this from a much larger clone, so it may be a read error. This CDR3 is missing its conserved last phenylalanine or tryptophan, likely due to a read error.

TCRdb re-called the 5' RACE reads through MiXCR, storing one row per CDR3 protein. The profile shows about 9,000 distinct CDR3 sequences, 2% to 2.5% of them singletons. The ends lost 2 bases at V and 2 bases at J; junction bases unmatched: 3. This CDR3 region has 14 residues. CDR1 is SGHRS and CDR2 is YFSETQ in the germline V gene. The chain couples TRBV5-1 to TRBJ2-5, with 7 bases that match TRBD1. The origin of this receptor is a human donor in good health. Some clones in this sample may be carry-over from other donors' samples. This sample comprised T cells from a healthy donor cultured with Jurkat leukemia cells, obtained from a culture containing an anti-CD19 bispecific antibody. The CDR3 nucleotides are TGCGCCAGCAGCTTTGGACAGGTTCAAGAGACCCAGTACCTC. It translates to CASSFGQVQETQYL.